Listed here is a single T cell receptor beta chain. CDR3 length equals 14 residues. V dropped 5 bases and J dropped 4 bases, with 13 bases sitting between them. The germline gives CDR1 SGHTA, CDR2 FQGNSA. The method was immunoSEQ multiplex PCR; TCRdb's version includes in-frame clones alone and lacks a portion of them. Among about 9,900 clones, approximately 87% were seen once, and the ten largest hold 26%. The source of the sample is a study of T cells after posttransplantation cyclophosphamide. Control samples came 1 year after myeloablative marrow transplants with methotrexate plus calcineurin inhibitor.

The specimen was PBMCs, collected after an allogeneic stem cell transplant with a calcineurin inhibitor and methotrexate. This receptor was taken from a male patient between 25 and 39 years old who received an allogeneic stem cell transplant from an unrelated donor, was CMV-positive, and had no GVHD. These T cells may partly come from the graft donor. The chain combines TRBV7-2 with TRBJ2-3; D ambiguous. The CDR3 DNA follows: TGTGCCAGCAGCGGGCGTTTTTCGTCAGATACGCAGTATTTT. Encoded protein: CASSGRFSSDTQYF.